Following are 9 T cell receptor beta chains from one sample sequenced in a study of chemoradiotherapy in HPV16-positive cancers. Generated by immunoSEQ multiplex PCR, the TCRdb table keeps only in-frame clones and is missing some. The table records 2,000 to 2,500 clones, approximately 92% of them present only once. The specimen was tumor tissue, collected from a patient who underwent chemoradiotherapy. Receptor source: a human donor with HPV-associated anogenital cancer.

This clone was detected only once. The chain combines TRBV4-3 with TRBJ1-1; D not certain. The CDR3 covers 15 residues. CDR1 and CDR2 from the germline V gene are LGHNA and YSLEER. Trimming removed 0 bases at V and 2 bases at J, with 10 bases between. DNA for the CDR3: TGCGCCAGCAGCCAAGATGGCGGTCCAAACACTGAAGCTTTCTTT. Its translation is CASSQDGGPNTEAFF.

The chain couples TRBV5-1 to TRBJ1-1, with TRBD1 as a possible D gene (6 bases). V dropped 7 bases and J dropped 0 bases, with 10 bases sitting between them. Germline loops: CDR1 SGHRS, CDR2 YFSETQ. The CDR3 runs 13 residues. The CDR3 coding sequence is TGCGCCAGCGGGGACACGGTGAACACTGAAGCTTTCTTT. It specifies CASGDTVNTEAFF.

CDR3 residues: CAWSTGQGWRGNEQFF. CDR3 bases: TGTGCCTGGAGTACGGGGCAGGGATGGAGGGGGAATGAGCAGTTCTTC. The chain uses TRBV30 and TRBJ2-1; D tentatively reads TRBD1 or TRBD2 (6 bases each). Germline V gene data show CDR1 as GTSNPN and CDR2 as SVGIG (reference sequence). CDR3 length: 16 residues. Trimming took 2 bases from V and 7 from J, leaving 21 bases between them.

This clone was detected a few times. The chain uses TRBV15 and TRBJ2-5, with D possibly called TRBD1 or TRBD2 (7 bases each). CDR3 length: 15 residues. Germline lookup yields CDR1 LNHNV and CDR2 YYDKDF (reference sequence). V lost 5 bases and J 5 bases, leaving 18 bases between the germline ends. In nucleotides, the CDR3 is TGTGCCACCAGCGAGAACAGGGGCGGGAGTGAGACCCAGTACTTC. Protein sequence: CATSENRGGSETQYF. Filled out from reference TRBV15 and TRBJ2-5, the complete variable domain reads DAMVIQNPRYQVTQFGKPVTLSCSQTLNHNVMYWYQQKSSQAPKLLFHYYDKDFNNEADTPDNFQSRRPNTSFCFLDIRSPGLGDTAMYLCATSENRGGSETQYFGPGTRLLVL.

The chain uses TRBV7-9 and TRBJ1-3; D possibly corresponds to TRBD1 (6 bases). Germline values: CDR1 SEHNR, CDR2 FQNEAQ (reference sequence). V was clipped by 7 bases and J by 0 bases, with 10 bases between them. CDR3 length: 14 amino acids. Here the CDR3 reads CASNEGDSGNTIYF. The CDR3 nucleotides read TGTGCCAGCAACGAGGGGGACTCTGGAAACACCATATATTTT.

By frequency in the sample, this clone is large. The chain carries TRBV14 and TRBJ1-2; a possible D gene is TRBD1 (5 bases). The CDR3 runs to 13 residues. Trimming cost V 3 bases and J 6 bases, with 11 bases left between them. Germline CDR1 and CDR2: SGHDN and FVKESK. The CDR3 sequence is CASSQAGIHGYTF. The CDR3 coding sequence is TGTGCCAGCAGCCAGGCAGGGATCCATGGCTACACCTTC.

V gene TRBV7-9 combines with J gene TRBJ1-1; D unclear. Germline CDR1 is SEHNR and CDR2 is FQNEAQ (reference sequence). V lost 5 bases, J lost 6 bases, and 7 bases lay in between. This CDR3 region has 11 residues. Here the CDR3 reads CASSEDPEAFF. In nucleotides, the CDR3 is TGTGCCAGCAGCGAGGACCCTGAAGCTTTCTTT.

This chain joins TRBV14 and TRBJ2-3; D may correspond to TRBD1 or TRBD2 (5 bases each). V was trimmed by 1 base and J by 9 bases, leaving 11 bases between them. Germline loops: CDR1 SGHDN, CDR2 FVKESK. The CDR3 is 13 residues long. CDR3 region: CASSQATRGTQYF. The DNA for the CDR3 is TGTGCCAGCAGCCAAGCTACGAGGGGCACGCAGTATTTT.

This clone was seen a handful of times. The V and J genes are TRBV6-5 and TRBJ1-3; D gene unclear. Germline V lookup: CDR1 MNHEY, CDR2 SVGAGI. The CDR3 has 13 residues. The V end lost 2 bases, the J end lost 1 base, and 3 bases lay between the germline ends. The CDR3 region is CASSYESGNTIYF. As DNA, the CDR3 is TGTGCCAGCAGTTACGAATCTGGAAACACCATATATTTT.